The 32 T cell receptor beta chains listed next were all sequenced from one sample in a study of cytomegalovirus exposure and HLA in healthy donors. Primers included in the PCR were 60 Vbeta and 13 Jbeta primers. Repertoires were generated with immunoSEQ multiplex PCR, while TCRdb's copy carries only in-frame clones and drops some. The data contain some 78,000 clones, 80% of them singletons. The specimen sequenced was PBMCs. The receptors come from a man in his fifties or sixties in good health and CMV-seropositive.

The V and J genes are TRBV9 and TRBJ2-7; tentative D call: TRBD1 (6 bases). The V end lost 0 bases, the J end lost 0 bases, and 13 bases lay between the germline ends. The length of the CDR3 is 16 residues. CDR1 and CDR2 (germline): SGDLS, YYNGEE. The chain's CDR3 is CASSVGADSSSYEQYF. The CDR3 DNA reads TGTGCCAGCAGCGTAGGCGCGGACAGCAGCTCCTACGAGCAGTACTTC.

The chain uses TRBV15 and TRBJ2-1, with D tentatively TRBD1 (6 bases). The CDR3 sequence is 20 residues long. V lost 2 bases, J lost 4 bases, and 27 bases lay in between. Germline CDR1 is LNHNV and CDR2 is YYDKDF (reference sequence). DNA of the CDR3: TGTGCCACCAGCAGACAACCGGGTTTAGGGACACTAAAAGATTACAATGAGCAGTTCTTC. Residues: CATSRQPGLGTLKDYNEQFF.

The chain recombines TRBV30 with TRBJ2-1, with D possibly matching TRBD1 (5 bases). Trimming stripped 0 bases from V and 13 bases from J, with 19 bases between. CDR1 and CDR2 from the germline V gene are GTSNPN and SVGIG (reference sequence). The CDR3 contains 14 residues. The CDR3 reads CAWSVPDRTISQFF. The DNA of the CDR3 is TGTGCCTGGAGTGTCCCCGACAGAACTATTAGTCAGTTCTTC. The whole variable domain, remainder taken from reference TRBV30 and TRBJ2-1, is SQTIHQWPATLVQPVGSPLSLECTVEGTSNPNLYWYRQAAGRGLQLLFYSVGIGQISSEVPQNLSASRPQDRQFILSSKKLLLSDSGFYLCAWSVPDRTISQFFGPGTRLTVL.

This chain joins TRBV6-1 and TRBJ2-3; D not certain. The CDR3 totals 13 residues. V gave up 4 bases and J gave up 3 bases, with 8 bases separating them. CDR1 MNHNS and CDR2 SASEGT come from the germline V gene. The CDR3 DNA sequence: TGTGCCAGCAGTGTCCCGGAGACAGATACGCAGTATTTT. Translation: CASSVPETDTQYF.

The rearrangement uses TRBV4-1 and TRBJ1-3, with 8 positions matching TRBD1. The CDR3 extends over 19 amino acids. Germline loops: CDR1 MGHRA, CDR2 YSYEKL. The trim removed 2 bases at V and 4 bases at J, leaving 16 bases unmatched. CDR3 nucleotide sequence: TGCGCCAGCAGCCAATCAACCTCCGGGACAGGAAAATTCGGAAACACCATATATTTT. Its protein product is CASSQSTSGTGKFGNTIYF.

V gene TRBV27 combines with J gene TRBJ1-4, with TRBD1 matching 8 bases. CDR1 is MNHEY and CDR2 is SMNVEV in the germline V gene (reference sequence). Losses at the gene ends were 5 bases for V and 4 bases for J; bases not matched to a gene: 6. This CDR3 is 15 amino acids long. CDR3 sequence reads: CASSPWTGSNEKLFF. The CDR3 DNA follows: TGTGCCAGCAGTCCCTGGACAGGGAGTAATGAAAAACTGTTTTTT.

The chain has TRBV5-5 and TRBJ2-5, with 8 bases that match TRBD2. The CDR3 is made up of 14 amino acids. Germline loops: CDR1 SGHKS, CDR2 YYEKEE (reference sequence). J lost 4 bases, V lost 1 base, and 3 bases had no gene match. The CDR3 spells CASSLNLAGETQYF. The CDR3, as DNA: TGTGCCAGCAGCTTGAACCTAGCGGGAGAGACCCAGTACTTC.

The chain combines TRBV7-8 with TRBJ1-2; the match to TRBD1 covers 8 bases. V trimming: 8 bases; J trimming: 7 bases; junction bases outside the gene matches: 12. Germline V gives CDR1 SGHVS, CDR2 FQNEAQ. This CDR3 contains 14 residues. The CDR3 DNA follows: TGTGCCAGCGGATCCTCGGGCAGGGGGCTTGGCTACACCTTC. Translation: CASGSSGRGLGYTF.

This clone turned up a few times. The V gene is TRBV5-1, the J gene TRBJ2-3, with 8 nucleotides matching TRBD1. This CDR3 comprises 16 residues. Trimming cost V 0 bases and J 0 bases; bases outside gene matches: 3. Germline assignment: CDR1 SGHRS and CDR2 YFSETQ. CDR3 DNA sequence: TGCGCCAGCAGCTTGGTTCGGACAGGGAGCACAGATACGCAGTATTTT. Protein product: CASSLVRTGSTDTQYF.

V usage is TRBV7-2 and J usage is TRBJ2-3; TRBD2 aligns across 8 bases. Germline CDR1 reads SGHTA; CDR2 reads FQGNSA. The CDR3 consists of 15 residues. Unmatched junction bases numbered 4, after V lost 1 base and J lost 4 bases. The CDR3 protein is CASSLGSGIPDTQYF. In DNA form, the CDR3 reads TGTGCCAGCAGCTTAGGTAGCGGGATTCCAGATACGCAGTATTTT.

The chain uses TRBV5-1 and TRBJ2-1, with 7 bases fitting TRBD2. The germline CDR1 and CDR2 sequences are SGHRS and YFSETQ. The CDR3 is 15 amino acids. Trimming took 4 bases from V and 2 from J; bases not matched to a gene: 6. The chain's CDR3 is CASSPVGTTYNEQFF. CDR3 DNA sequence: TGCGCCAGCAGCCCCGTAGGGACTACCTACAATGAGCAGTTCTTC. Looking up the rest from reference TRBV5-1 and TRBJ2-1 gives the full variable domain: KAGVTQTPRYLIKTRGQQVTLSCSPISGHRSVSWYQQTPGQGLQFLFEYFSETQRNKGNFPGRFSGRQFSNSRSEMNVSTLELGDSALYLCASSPVGTTYNEQFFGPGTRLTVL.

The CDR3 region is CASSLSTGEGNGYTF. CDR3 nucleotide sequence: TGTGCCAGCAGCTTGAGTACAGGGGAAGGTAATGGCTACACCTTC. The chain joins TRBV7-9 to TRBJ1-2; TRBD1 agrees at 7 bases. The CDR3 totals 15 residues. From germline, CDR1 is SEHNR and CDR2 FQNEAQ (reference sequence). The junction had 10 bases not matched to a gene; V was cut back by 3 bases and J by 6 bases.

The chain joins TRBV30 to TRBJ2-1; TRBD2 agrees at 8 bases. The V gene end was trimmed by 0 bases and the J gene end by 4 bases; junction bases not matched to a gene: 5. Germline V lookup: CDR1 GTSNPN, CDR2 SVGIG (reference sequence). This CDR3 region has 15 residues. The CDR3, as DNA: TGTGCCTGGAGTGTAGTAGCGGGGCAATACAATGAGCAGTTCTTC. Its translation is CAWSVVAGQYNEQFF.

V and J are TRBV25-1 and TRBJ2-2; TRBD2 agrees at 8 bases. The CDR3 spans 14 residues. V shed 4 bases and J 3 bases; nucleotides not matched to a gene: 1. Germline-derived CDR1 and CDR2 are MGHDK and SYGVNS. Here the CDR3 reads CASSVAGYTGELFF. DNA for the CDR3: TGTGCCAGCAGTGTAGCGGGATACACCGGGGAGCTGTTTTTT. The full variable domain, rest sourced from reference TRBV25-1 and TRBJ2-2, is EADIYQTPRYLVIGTGKKITLECSQTMGHDKMYWYQQDPGMELHLIHYSYGVNSTEKGDLSSESTVSRIRTEHFPLTLESARPSHTSQYLCASSVAGYTGELFFGEGSRLTVL.

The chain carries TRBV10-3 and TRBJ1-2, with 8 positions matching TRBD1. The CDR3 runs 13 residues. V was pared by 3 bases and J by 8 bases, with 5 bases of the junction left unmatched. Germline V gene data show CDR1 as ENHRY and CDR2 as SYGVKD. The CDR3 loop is CAISETGGKGYTF. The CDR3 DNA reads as TGTGCCATCAGTGAAACAGGGGGTAAAGGCTACACCTTC.

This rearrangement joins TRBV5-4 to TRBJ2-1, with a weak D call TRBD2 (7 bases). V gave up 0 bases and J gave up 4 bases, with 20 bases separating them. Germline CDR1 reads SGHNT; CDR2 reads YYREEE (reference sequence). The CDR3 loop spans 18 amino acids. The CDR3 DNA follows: TGTGCCAGCAGCTTGGGGGGGCGGGGTCTAGCGGCTTACAATGAGCAGTTCTTC. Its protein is CASSLGGRGLAAYNEQFF.

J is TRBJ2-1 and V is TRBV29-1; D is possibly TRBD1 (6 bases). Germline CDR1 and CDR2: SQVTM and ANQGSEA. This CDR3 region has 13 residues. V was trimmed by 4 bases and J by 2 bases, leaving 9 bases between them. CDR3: CSVVQGTYNEQFF. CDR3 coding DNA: TGCAGCGTTGTTCAGGGGACCTACAATGAGCAGTTCTTC.

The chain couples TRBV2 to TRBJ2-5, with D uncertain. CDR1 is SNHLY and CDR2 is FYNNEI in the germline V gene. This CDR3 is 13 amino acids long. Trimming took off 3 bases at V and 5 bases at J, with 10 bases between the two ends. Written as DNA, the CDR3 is TGTGCCAGCAGTGATCCCCTCCTCGAGACCCAGTACTTC. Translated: CASSDPLLETQYF.

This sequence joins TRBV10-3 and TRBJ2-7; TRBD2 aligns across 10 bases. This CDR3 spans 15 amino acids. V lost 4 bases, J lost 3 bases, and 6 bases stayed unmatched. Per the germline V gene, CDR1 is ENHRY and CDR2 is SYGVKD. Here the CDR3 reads CAISGTSGVNYEQYF. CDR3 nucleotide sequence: TGTGCCATCAGTGGGACTAGCGGAGTAAACTACGAGCAGTACTTC.

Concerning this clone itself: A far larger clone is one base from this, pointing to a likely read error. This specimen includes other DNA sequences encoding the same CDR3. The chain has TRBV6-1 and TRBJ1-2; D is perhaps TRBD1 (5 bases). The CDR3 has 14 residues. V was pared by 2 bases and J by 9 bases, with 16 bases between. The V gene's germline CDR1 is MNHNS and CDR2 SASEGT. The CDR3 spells CASSETAGQKRYTF. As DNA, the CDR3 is TGTGCCAGCAGTGAAACGGCAGGGCAGAAACGCTACACCTTC.

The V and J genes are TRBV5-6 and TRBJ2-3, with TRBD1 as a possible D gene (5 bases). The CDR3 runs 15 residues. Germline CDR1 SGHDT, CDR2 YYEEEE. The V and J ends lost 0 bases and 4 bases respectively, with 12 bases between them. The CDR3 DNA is TGTGCCAGCAGCTTGGGCATCAGGGTGCCAGATACGCAGTATTTT. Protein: CASSLGIRVPDTQYF.

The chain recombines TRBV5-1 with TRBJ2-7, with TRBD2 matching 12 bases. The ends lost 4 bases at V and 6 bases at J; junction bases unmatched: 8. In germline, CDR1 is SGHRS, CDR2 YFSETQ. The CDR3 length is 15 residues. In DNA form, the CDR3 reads TGCGCCAGCAGCGCCCTGACTAGCGGGAGAGGCGAGCAGTACTTC. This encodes CASSALTSGRGEQYF.

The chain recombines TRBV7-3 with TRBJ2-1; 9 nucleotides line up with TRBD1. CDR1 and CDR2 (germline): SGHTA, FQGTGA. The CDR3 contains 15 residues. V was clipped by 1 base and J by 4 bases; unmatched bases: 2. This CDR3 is CASSLRGQGYNEQFF. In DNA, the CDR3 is TGTGCCAGCAGCTTAAGAGGACAGGGGTACAATGAGCAGTTCTTC. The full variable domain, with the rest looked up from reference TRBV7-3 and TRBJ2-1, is GAGVSQTPSNKVTEKGKYVELRCDPISGHTALYWYRQSLGQGPEFLIYFQGTGAADDSGLPNDRFFAVRPEGSVSTLKIQRTERGDSAVYLCASSLRGQGYNEQFFGPGTRLTVL.

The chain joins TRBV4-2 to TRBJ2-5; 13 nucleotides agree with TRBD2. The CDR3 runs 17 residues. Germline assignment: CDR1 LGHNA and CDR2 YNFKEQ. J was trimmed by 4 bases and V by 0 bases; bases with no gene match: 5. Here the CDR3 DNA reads TGTGCCAGCAGCCAAGATCATCGGACTAGCGGGGGAGAGACCCAGTACTTC. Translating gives CASSQDHRTSGGETQYF.

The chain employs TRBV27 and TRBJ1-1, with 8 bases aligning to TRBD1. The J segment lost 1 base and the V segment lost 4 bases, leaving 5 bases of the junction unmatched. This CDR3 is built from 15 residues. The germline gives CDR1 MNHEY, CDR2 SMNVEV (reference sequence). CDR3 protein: CASSSRTGRNTEAFF. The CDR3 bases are TGTGCCAGCAGTTCGCGGACAGGGCGGAACACTGAAGCTTTCTTT.

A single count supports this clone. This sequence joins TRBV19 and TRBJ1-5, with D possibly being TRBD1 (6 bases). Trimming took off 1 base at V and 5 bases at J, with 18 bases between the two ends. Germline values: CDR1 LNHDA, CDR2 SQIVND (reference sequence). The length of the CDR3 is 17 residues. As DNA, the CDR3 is TGTGCCAGTAGTATAGGTAAGCCCCCAGGGGCCGATCAGCCCCAGCATTTT. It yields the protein CASSIGKPPGADQPQHF.

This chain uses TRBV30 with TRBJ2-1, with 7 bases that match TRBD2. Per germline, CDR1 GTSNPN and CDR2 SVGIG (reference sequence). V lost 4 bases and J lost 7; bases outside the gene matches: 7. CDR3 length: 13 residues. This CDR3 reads CAWTAGALNEQFF. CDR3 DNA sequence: TGTGCCTGGACTGCGGGAGCCCTAAATGAGCAGTTCTTC.

The CDR3 loop is CAWSVNPLAAMNTGELFF. In DNA, the CDR3 is TGTGCCTGGAGTGTAAACCCCCTAGCGGCAATGAACACCGGGGAGCTGTTTTTT. The V and J genes are TRBV30 and TRBJ2-2; 7 nucleotides match TRBD2. There are 18 residues in the CDR3. Losses at the gene ends were 0 bases for V and 1 base for J; bases not matched to a gene: 11. The germline CDR1 and CDR2 sequences are GTSNPN and SVGIG (reference sequence).

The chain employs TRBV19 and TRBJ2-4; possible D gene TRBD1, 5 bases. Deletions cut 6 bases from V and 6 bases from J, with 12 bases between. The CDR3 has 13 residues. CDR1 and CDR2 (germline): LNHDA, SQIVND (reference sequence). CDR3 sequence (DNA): TGTGCCAGTAGCACTCAGGGCGGAAACATTCAGTACTTC. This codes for CASSTQGGNIQYF.

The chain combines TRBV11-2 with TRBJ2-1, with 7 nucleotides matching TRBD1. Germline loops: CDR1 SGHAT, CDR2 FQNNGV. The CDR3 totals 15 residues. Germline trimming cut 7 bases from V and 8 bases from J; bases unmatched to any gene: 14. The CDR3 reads CASIPQGSYVYEQFF. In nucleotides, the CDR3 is TGTGCCAGCATTCCACAGGGGTCGTACGTCTATGAGCAGTTCTTC.

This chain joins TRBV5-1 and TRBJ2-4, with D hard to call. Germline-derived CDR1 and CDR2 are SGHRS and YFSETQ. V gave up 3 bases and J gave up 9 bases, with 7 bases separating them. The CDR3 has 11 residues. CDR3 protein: CASSSGIIQYF. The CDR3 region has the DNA TGCGCCAGCAGCTCCGGTATCATTCAGTACTTC.

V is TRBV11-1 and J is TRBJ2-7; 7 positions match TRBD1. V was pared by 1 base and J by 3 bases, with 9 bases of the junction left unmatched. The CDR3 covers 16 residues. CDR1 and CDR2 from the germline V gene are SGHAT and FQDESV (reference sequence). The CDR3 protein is CASSLDVVWTGYEQYF. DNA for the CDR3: TGTGCCAGCAGCTTAGACGTCGTGTGGACAGGCTACGAGCAGTACTTC.